The next 22 T cell receptor beta chains were all read from a single sample in a study of graft-versus-host responses after intestinal transplantation. Sequenced by immunoSEQ multiplex PCR; TCRdb stores in-frame clones only, minus some. The table includes about 77,000 clones, around 92% detected once. Sequencing used PBMCs, obtained 98 days after intestinal transplantation. These receptors originate from a human patient who received an intestinal transplant, so some T cells may come from the graft donor.

The chain employs TRBV29-1 and TRBJ2-1; possible D gene TRBD2, 7 bases. V was trimmed by 6 bases and J by 4 bases, leaving 16 bases between them. The V gene's germline CDR1 is SQVTM and CDR2 ANQGSEA. The CDR3 is 14 amino acids. The CDR3 loop is CSVLGGGQYNEQFF. In DNA form, the CDR3 reads TGCAGCGTCCTGGGCGGGGGCCAATACAATGAGCAGTTCTTC.

The chain combines TRBV28 with TRBJ2-1; 8 bases agree with TRBD2. The CDR3 runs to 16 residues. Germline lookup yields CDR1 MDHEN and CDR2 SYDVKM. Germline trimming cut 5 bases from V and 8 bases from J; bases unmatched to any gene: 14. The CDR3 loop is CASSQLGLGRVYEQFF. As DNA, the CDR3 is TGTGCCAGCAGTCAACTGGGACTAGGTAGGGTTTATGAGCAGTTCTTC.

J is TRBJ2-3 and V is TRBV19; 11 bases agree with TRBD2. Germline values: CDR1 LNHDA, CDR2 SQIVND (reference sequence). The trim removed 3 bases at V and 7 bases at J, leaving 3 bases unmatched. CDR3 length: 14 residues. CDR3 loop: CASSMTSGAYTQYF. The CDR3 DNA follows: TGTGCCAGTAGTATGACTAGCGGGGCCTATACGCAGTATTTT.

The chain couples TRBV7-3 to TRBJ1-1; D remains unclear. The CDR3 spans 15 residues. Germline lookup yields CDR1 SGHTA and CDR2 FQGTGA. Between the trimmed V and J ends, which lost 2 bases and 1 base, there was a span of 11 bases. CDR3 amino acids: CASSLDDLENTEAFF. The DNA of the CDR3 is TGTGCCAGCAGCTTAGATGACCTCGAGAACACTGAAGCTTTCTTT.

This chain joins TRBV12-1 and TRBJ2-7. TRBV12-1 is tagged as a pseudogene. CDR3 length equals 14 residues. The CDR3 is CASSFVGGAYEQYF. The CDR3 DNA is TGTGCCAGCAGCTTTGTAGGTGGGGCCTACGAGCAGTACTTC.

The rearrangement joins TRBV4-1 to TRBJ2-5; 11 positions match TRBD2. After removal of 4 bases from V and 7 bases from J, the junction contained 23 bases not matched to a gene. The germline V gene has CDR1 MGHRA and CDR2 YSYEKL. The CDR3 is 20 residues long. The CDR3 coding sequence is TGCGCCAGCAGCCCCCTTTTAGGACAGCTATTAGCGGGAGGGCCGGGGACCCAGTACTTC. Translation: CASSPLLGQLLAGGPGTQYF.

The chain joins TRBV5-1 to TRBJ2-7; D may be TRBD2 (5 bases). Per the germline V gene, CDR1 is SGHRS and CDR2 is YFSETQ. V was pared by 0 bases and J by 3 bases, with 10 bases between. The CDR3 extends over 14 amino acids. This CDR3 reads CASSLERSNYEQYF. CDR3 sequence (DNA): TGCGCCAGCAGCTTGGAGCGGTCCAACTACGAGCAGTACTTC.

This rearrangement joins TRBV5-1 to TRBJ2-7; D may be TRBD2 (5 bases). The CDR3 has 14 amino acids. The ends were cut back, 4 bases at V and 3 bases at J, with 14 bases in the middle. Germline V lookup: CDR1 SGHRS, CDR2 YFSETQ. CDR3 nucleotide sequence: TGCGCCAGCAGCCCCGGGGTGGCGGGCTACGAGCAGTACTTC. Translated: CASSPGVAGYEQYF. The full variable domain, rest sourced from reference TRBV5-1 and TRBJ2-7, is KAGVTQTPRYLIKTRGQQVTLSCSPISGHRSVSWYQQTPGQGLQFLFEYFSETQRNKGNFPGRFSGRQFSNSRSEMNVSTLELGDSALYLCASSPGVAGYEQYFGPGTRLTVT.

In nucleotides, the CDR3 is TGCGCCAGCACCCCGACAGCATTTGACAAAAACATTCAGTACTTC. This sequence encodes CASTPTAFDKNIQYF. The chain combines TRBV5-1 with TRBJ2-4; a possible D gene is TRBD1 (5 bases). The germline gives CDR1 SGHRS, CDR2 YFSETQ. This CDR3 has 15 residues. V lost 6 bases and J lost 3, with 16 bases in between.

The rearrangement joins TRBV6-5 to TRBJ2-7; D tentatively reads TRBD1 or TRBD2 (5 bases each). V was pared by 6 bases and J by 5 bases, with 11 bases between. The CDR3 contains 12 residues. Per the germline V gene, CDR1 is MNHEY and CDR2 is SVGAGI. CDR3 sequence (DNA): TGTGCCAGCAGCGGTGTGGGGGACGAGCAGTACTTC. Residues: CASSGVGDEQYF.

The chain combines TRBV4-2 with TRBJ2-1; 11 bases align to TRBD2. V gave up 3 bases and J gave up 2 bases; unmatched junction bases: 3. Germline CDR1 and CDR2: LGHNA and YNFKEQ. The CDR3 loop spans 16 amino acids. The CDR3 sequence is CASSQPGLAAYNEQFF. Here the CDR3 DNA reads TGTGCCAGCAGCCAGCCGGGACTAGCGGCCTACAATGAGCAGTTCTTC.

The chain joins TRBV7-9 to TRBJ2-3; 8 nucleotides match TRBD1. The CDR3 consists of 16 residues. With 5 bases clipped from V and 6 bases from J, the junction kept 13 bases outside the gene matches. The V gene's germline CDR1 is SEHNR and CDR2 FQNEAQ (reference sequence). CDR3 coding DNA: TGTGCCAGCAGCCCCCCGACAGGGGTTGGGGGGGATACGCAGTATTTT. The encoded protein is CASSPPTGVGGDTQYF.

This chain uses TRBV19 with TRBJ2-3; 15 bases map to TRBD2. The CDR3 has 16 amino acids. Germline lookup yields CDR1 LNHDA and CDR2 SQIVND (reference sequence). J lost 8 bases, V lost 5 bases, and 8 bases had no gene match. The CDR3 protein is CASSPGLAGGPGTQYF. For the CDR3, the DNA is TGTGCCAGTAGTCCAGGACTAGCGGGGGGGCCTGGTACGCAGTATTTT.

The rearrangement links TRBV6-5 to TRBJ2-5; weak D call: TRBD2 (5 bases). The CDR3 sequence is 11 residues long. V gave up 7 bases and J gave up 3 bases, with 6 bases separating them. Germline CDR1 reads MNHEY; CDR2 reads SVGAGI. The CDR3: CASTGKETQYF. The CDR3 nucleotides read TGTGCCAGCACGGGGAAAGAGACCCAGTACTTC.

The J gene is TRBJ2-3, the V gene TRBV27; D is unresolved. Per germline, CDR1 MNHEY and CDR2 SMNVEV (reference sequence). V was cut by 0 bases and J by 2 bases, with 12 bases left in between. This CDR3 comprises 16 residues. CDR3 sequence: CASSLSCCLPTDTQYF. In DNA form, the CDR3 reads TGTGCCAGCAGTTTATCGTGCTGCCTCCCCACAGATACGCAGTATTTT.

The chain is built from TRBV15 and TRBJ2-5, with TRBD1 as a possible D gene (8 bases). Per germline, CDR1 LNHNV and CDR2 YYDKDF (reference sequence). Trimming removed 3 bases from V and 5 bases from J, with 16 bases in between. This CDR3 is 15 amino acids long. CDR3 nucleotides: TGTGCCACCAGCAGCCTTGACAGGGGAGGGGAGACCCAGTACTTC. This codes for CATSSLDRGGETQYF. Looking up the rest from reference TRBV15 and TRBJ2-5 gives the full variable domain: DAMVIQNPRYQVTQFGKPVTLSCSQTLNHNVMYWYQQKSSQAPKLLFHYYDKDFNNEADTPDNFQSRRPNTSFCFLDIRSPGLGDTAMYLCATSSLDRGGETQYFGPGTRLLVL.

The rearrangement links TRBV30 to TRBJ1-3; D unclear. CDR1 is GTSNPN, CDR2 SVGIG, per germline (reference sequence). This CDR3 spans 12 amino acids. Trimming shortened V by 0 bases and J by 4 bases, and 4 bases separated the two germline ends. CDR3: CAWSVLGNTIYF. DNA of the CDR3: TGTGCCTGGAGTGTACTAGGAAACACCATATATTTT.

V and J are TRBV6-1 and TRBJ2-7; maybe TRBD1 (5 bases). Per the germline V gene, CDR1 is MNHNS and CDR2 is SASEGT. The length of the CDR3 is 13 residues. Trimming removed 4 bases from V and 5 bases from J, with 12 bases in between. CDR3 region: CASSGGAGNEQYF. The CDR3, as DNA: TGTGCCAGCAGTGGAGGAGCAGGGAACGAGCAGTACTTC.

The chain links TRBV20-1 to TRBJ1-2; D uncertain. CDR3 size: 11 residues. The V end was cut by 3 bases, the J end by 3 bases, with 5 bases between. Germline loops: CDR1 DFQATT, CDR2 SNEGSKA (reference sequence). The CDR3 region is CSASEDYGYTF. The CDR3 DNA reads TGCAGTGCTAGTGAGGACTATGGCTACACCTTC.

CDR3 amino acids: CASSEKDTGELFF. The CDR3 coding sequence is TGCGCCAGCAGTGAAAAGGACACCGGGGAGCTGTTTTTT. The gene calls are TRBV10-1 and TRBJ2-2; D gene uncertain. V was cut by 3 bases and J by 3 bases, with 5 bases left in between. Germline V gene sequence: CDR1 WNHNN, CDR2 SYGVQD (reference sequence). The CDR3 totals 13 residues.

The rearrangement uses TRBV7-3 and TRBJ2-3; 12 bases align to TRBD2. The CDR3 has 16 residues. After removal of 5 bases from V and 3 bases from J, the junction contained 6 bases not matched to a gene. Germline V lookup: CDR1 SGHTA, CDR2 FQGTGA. CDR3 bases: TGTGCCAGCAGCCACGGGACTAGCGGGCTGACAGATACGCAGTATTTT. As protein: CASSHGTSGLTDTQYF.

The rearrangement uses TRBV27 and TRBJ2-1; 8 bases are shared with TRBD2. In germline, CDR1 is MNHEY, CDR2 SMNVEV (reference sequence). J gave up 7 bases and V 6 bases, and 11 bases lay outside the gene matches. The length of the CDR3 is 15 residues. The CDR3 sequence: CASSLLPLAGNEQFF. For the CDR3, the DNA is TGTGCCAGCAGCCTCCTCCCTCTAGCGGGTAATGAGCAGTTCTTC.